This T cell receptor beta chain was captured by sequencing in a study of identical twins. Findings and limits, study-wide: The degree of excess twin sharing was weaker in beta out-of-frame sequences.

MiXCR, run by TCRdb on the 5' RACE reads, gives a single entry per CDR3 protein. This sample has fewer than 550,000 distinct CDR3 sequences, with 12% to 15% found just once. Notes on this clonotype: The antigen remains undetermined.

The same data also went into a second study, on yellow fever vaccine responses in identical twins. That paper states: Reportedly, twins' vaccine T cell responses looked partly convergent and partly personalized.

The sample consisted of CD4+ T cells sorted from blood. The receptor was derived from a woman between 18 and 29 years old in good health.

The CDR3 reads CASSPPSGFPYEQYF. The CDR3 region has the DNA TGTGCCAGCTCACCACCGTCGGGGTTCCCCTACGAGCAGTACTTC. The rearrangement uses TRBV18 and TRBJ2-7; D possibly corresponds to TRBD2 (5 bases). Deletions cut 0 bases from V and 2 bases from J, with 11 bases between. From germline, CDR1 is KGHSH and CDR2 LQKENI. This CDR3 comprises 15 residues. The entire variable domain, with the rest obtained from reference TRBV18 and TRBJ2-7, is as follows: NAGVMQNPRHLVRRRGQEARLRCSPMKGHSHVYWYRQLPEEGLKFMVYLQKENIIDESGMPKERFSAEFPKEGPSILRIQQVVRGDSAAYFCASSPPSGFPYEQYFGPGTRLTVT.